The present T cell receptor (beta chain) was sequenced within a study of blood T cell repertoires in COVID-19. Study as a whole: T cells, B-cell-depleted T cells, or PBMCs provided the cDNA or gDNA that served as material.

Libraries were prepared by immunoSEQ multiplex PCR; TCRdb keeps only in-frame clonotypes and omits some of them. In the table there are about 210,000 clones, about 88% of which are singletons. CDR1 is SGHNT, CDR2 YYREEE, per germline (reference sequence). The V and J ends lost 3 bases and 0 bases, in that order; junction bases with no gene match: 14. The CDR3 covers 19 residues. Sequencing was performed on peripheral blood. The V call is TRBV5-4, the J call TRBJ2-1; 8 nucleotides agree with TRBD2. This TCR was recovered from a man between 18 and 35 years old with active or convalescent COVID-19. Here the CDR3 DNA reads TGTGCCAGCAGCTCGCCGGGACTAGTAAATTTTCACTCCTACAATGAGCAGTTCTTC. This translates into CASSSPGLVNFHSYNEQFF. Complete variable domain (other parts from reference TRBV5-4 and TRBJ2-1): ETGVTQSPTHLIKTRGQQVTLRCSSQSGHNTVSWYQQALGQGPQFIFQYYREEENGRGNFPPRFSGLQFPNYSSELNVNALELDDSALYLCASSSPGLVNFHSYNEQFFGPGTRLTVL.